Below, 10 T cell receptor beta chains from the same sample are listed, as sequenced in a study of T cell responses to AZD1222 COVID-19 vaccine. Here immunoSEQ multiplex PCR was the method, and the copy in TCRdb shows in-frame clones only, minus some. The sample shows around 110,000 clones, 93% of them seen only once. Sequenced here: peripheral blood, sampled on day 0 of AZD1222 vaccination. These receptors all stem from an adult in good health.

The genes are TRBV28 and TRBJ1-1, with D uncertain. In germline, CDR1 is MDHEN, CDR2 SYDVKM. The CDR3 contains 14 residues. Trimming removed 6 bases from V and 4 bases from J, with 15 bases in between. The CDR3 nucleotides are TGTGCCAGCAGCCCCACCGGTTTGGGCACTGAAGCTTTCTTT. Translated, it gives CASSPTGLGTEAFF.

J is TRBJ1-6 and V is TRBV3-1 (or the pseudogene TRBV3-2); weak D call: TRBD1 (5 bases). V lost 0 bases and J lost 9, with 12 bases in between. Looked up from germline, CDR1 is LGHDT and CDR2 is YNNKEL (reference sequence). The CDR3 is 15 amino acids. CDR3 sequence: CASSQDTGWVSPLHF. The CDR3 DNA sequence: TGTGCCAGCAGCCAAGACACAGGCTGGGTTTCACCCCTCCACTTT.

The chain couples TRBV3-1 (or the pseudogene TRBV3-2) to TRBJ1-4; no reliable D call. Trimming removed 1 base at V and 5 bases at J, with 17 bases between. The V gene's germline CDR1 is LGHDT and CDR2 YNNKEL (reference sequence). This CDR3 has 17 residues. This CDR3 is CASSQVPAVDGNEKLFF. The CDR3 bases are TGTGCCAGCAGCCAAGTCCCTGCGGTGGACGGCAATGAAAAACTGTTTTTT.

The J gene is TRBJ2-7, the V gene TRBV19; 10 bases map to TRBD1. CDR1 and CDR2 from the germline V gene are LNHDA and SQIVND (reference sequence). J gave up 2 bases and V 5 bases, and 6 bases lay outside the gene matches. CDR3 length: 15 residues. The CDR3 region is CASSFPGQGTYEQYF. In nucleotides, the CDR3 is TGTGCCAGTAGTTTCCCGGGACAGGGGACCTACGAGCAGTACTTC.

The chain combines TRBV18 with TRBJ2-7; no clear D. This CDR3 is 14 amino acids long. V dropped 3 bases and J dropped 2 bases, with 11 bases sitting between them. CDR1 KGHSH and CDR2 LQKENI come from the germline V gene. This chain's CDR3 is CASSPPKYTYEQYF. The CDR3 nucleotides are TGTGCCAGCTCACCCCCCAAGTATACCTACGAGCAGTACTTC.

CDR3 coding DNA: TGTGCCAGCAGTCTAGCAGGGGGCGATTCCCAGCATTTT. It encodes CASSLAGGDSQHF. The chain recombines TRBV28 with TRBJ1-5; 8 bases agree with TRBD1. The CDR3 extends over 13 amino acids. Unmatched junction bases numbered 8, after V lost 5 bases and J lost 11 bases. CDR1 is MDHEN and CDR2 is SYDVKM in the germline V gene.

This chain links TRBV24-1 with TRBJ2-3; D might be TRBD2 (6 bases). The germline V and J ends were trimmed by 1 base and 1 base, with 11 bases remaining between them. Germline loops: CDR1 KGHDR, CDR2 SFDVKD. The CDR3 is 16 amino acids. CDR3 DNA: TGTGCCACCAGTGATTTCGGGACTCCGGGCACAGATACGCAGTATTTT. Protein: CATSDFGTPGTDTQYF.

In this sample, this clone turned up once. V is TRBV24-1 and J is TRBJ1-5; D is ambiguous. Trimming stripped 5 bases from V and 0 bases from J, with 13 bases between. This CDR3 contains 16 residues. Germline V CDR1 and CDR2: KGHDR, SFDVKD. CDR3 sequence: CATSVHPAYSNQPQHF. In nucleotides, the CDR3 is TGTGCCACCAGTGTCCACCCCGCGTATAGCAATCAGCCCCAGCATTTT.

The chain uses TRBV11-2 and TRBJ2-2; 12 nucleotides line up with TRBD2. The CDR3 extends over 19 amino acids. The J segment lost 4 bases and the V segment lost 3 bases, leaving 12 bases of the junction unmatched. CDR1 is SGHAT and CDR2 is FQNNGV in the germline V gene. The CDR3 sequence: CASSFPSGRAERITGELFF. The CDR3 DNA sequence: TGTGCCAGCAGCTTCCCTAGCGGGAGGGCCGAGCGGATCACCGGGGAGCTGTTTTTT.

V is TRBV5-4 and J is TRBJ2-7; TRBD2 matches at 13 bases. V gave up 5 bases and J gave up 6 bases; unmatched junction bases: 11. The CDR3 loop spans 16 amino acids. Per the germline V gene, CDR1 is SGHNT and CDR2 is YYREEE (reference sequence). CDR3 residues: CASRSGTSGTTTEQYF. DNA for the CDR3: TGTGCCAGCAGATCTGGGACTAGCGGGACGACTACCGAGCAGTACTTC.